These T cell receptor beta chains were read from a single sample in a study of Ad26.COV2.S vaccination and SARS-CoV-2 variants. Only in-frame clones appear in the TCRdb table, and some are missing; sequencing was by immunoSEQ multiplex PCR. This repertoire shows 360,000 or so clones, 89% found once; its top ten account for around 2%. Material: peripheral blood, obtained in a trial of Ad26.COV2.S vaccine versus placebo. The receptors shown here come from a person aged 18-60 years who received the Ad26.COV2.S COVID-19 vaccine or a placebo. Each CDR3 is given with its conserved first and last residue. The D gene is left open where the match is weak. Size tells how often a clone was seen (once, few, many) or the class of an expanded clone, and some rows leave it out.

V gene	D gene	clone size	J gene	CDR3 protein	CDR3 DNA
TRBV30	TRBD2	.	TRBJ2-1	CAGTSTYNEQFF	TGTGCAGGGACTAGCACTTACAATGAGCAGTTCTTC
TRBV7-3	TRBD2	.	TRBJ2-7	CASSFSGKLGEQYF	TGTGCCAGCAGCTTCAGCGGGAAGTTGGGCGAGCAGTACTTC
TRBV9	.	.	TRBJ1-1	CASSVVTDQEAFF	TGTGCCAGCAGCGTAGTGACTGACCAGGAAGCTTTCTTT
TRBV19	.	.	TRBJ2-1	CASSMGGEQFF	TGTGCCAGTAGTATGGGCGGGGAGCAGTTCTTC
TRBV4-3	.	.	TRBJ1-3	CASSQNPLTSSGNTIYF	TGCGCCAGCAGCCAGAACCCGCTCACGAGCTCTGGAAACACCATATATTTT
TRBV19	.	.	TRBJ2-1	CASGGGRRDEQFF	TGTGCCAGCGGGGGCGGGAGAAGGGATGAGCAGTTCTTC
TRBV7-3	.	.	TRBJ2-7	CASSSGGRVLSSYEQYF	TGTGCCAGCAGCTCCGGGGGCAGGGTGCTAAGCTCCTACGAGCAGTACTTC
TRBV27	TRBD2	.	TRBJ2-1	CASSLPLGREQFF	TGTGCCAGCAGTTTACCCCTCGGGAGGGAGCAGTTCTTC
TRBV11-3	.	.	TRBJ2-7	CASSLGEGVEQYF	TGTGCCAGCAGCTTAGGGGAAGGGGTCGAGCAGTACTTC
TRBV11-3	.	.	TRBJ2-1	CASSPTRYNEQFF	TGTGCCAGCAGCCCAACCCGTTACAATGAGCAGTTCTTC
TRBV7-8	.	.	TRBJ2-7	CASSPTGPYEQYF	TGTGCCAGCAGCCCGACTGGCCCCTACGAGCAGTACTTC
TRBV7-8	.	.	TRBJ2-3	CASSHSGRDTQYF	TGTGCCAGCAGCCATTCGGGGCGGGATACGCAGTATTTT
TRBV15	TRBD2	.	TRBJ2-1	CATSQRERDYNEQFF	TGTGCCACCAGCCAGCGGGAGCGGGACTACAATGAGCAGTTCTTC
TRBV9	.	.	TRBJ2-3	CASSLQGRSTDTQYF	TGTGCCAGCAGCCTACAGGGCCGATCCACAGATACGCAGTATTTT
TRBV5-6	TRBD2	.	TRBJ2-5	CASAKAGVQETQYF	TGTGCCAGCGCGAAAGCGGGAGTACAAGAGACCCAGTACTTC
TRBV4-1	.	once	TRBJ2-7	CASSQQGIGEQYF	TGCGCCAGCAGCCAACAGGGGATTGGCGAGCAGTACTTC
TRBV19	.	.	TRBJ2-1	CASSIRLSLGEQFF	TGTGCCAGTAGTATTAGGCTCTCCTTGGGGGAGCAGTTCTTC
TRBV7-2	.	.	TRBJ1-3	CASSLVGPLNPSGNTIYF	TGTGCCAGCAGCTTAGTGGGTCCCTTAAACCCCTCTGGAAACACCATATATTTT
TRBV5-1	TRBD1	.	TRBJ1-4	CASSPYRGSNEKLFF	TGCGCCAGCAGCCCCTACAGGGGGAGTAATGAAAAACTGTTTTTT
TRBV28	.	once	TRBJ1-2	CASSSGQSNHGYTF	TGTGCCAGCAGTTCGGGGCAGAGTAACCATGGCTACACCTTC
TRBV11-3	TRBD2	.	TRBJ2-1	CASSLEGTSGRVEQFF	TGTGCCAGCAGCTTAGAGGGGACTAGCGGGAGAGTTGAGCAGTTCTTC
TRBV3-1/TRBV3-2	TRBD1	.	TRBJ2-3	CASSRPGQGPGTTDTQYF	TGTGCCAGCAGCCGACCGGGACAGGGGCCCGGAACCACAGATACGCAGTATTTT
TRBV2	TRBD1	.	TRBJ1-5	CASSPGQTMRNQPQHF	TGTGCCAGCAGTCCGGGACAGACTATGAGGAATCAGCCCCAGCATTTT
TRBV6-5	.	.	TRBJ2-7	CASRTGTYEQYF	TGTGCCAGCAGGACCGGGACCTACGAGCAGTACTTC
TRBV30	TRBD1	.	TRBJ1-4	CAWSGGQFNEKLFF	TGTGCCTGGAGTGGGGGACAGTTTAATGAAAAACTGTTTTTT
TRBV6-2/TRBV6-3	TRBD2	.	TRBJ2-7	CASSYSSSGTYEQYF	TGTGCCAGCAGTTACTCTTCTAGCGGGACTTACGAGCAGTACTTC
TRBV6-5	.	.	TRBJ1-5	CASRQSAGNQPQHF	TGTGCCAGCAGACAGTCCGCCGGCAATCAGCCCCAGCATTTT
TRBV30	.	.	TRBJ1-3	CACTKAISGNTIYF	TGTGCCTGTACAAAGGCCATCTCTGGAAACACCATATATTTT